Listed below are T cell receptor beta chains from one sample, sequenced in a study of T cell repertoires in cytomegalovirus infection. Their recognized antigens are unknown. A single record per CDR3 protein comes from TCRdb applying MiXCR to the reads. The top ten clones hold approximately 41% of a sample with 95,000 to 120,000 distinct CDR3 sequences, around 31% of them seen once. The sequences come from CD8+ T cells from cultured PBMCs, collected from culture after CMV antigen stimulation. These receptors were taken from a human donor in good health (CMV status not recorded). Some clones in this sample may be carry-over from other donors' samples. Both conserved end residues are part of each CDR3. The order of the fields is CDR3 length, clone size, V gene, J gene, D gene, CDR3 protein, CDR3 DNA. The D gene is left open where the match is weak. Some rows mark clone size as missing; the rest say once, few, many or name a class of expanded clone.

>13|-|TRBV20-1|TRBJ2-2|-
CSARFRNTGELFF
TGCAGTGCTAGGTTCAGAAACACCGGGGAGCTGTTTTTT
>14|-|TRBV11-2|TRBJ1-3|-
CASSPAVSGNTIYF
TGTGCCAGCAGCCCGGCCGTCTCTGGAAACACCATATATTTT
>11|-|TRBV2|TRBJ2-2|-
CASTLTGELFF
TGTGCCAGCACACTAACCGGGGAGCTGTTTTTT
>14|few|TRBV20-1|TRBJ2-3|TRBD1
CSASRDRVVDTQYF
TGCAGTGCTAGTAGGGACAGGGTAGTAGATACGCAGTATTTT
>12|few|TRBV7-9|TRBJ2-1|-
CASSFQGNEQFF
TGTGCCAGCAGCTTCCAAGGCAATGAGCAGTTCTTC
>14|-|TRBV7-4|TRBJ2-7|-
CASSDPGLSYEQYF
TGTGCCAGCAGCGACCCGGGCCTATCCTACGAGCAGTACTTC
>18|-|TRBV7-9|TRBJ2-3|TRBD2
CASSPISLAVTSTDTQYF
TGTGCCAGCAGCCCAATCTCACTAGCGGTAACTAGCACAGATACGCAGTATTTT
>16|few|TRBV20-1|TRBJ1-2|TRBD1
CSASTATGSFVVGYTF
TGCAGTGCTAGTACTGCGACAGGGAGTTTTGTAGTGGGCTACACCTTC
>13|-|TRBV7-6|TRBJ1-1|-
CASSPGQRTEAFF
TGTGCCAGCAGCCCGGGCCAACGGACTGAAGCTTTCTTT
>15|-|TRBV20-1|TRBJ1-6|-
CSAGIAGKKNSPLHF
TGCAGTGCTGGGATCGCAGGGAAAAAAAATTCACCCCTCCACTTT
>14|-|TRBV7-9|TRBJ2-7|-
CASSFRPGVYEQYF
TGTGCCAGCAGCTTCCGCCCCGGGGTCTACGAGCAGTACTTC
>16|-|TRBV12-3/TRBV12-4|TRBJ2-3|TRBD1
CASSAPGQGTTDTQYF
TGTGCCAGCAGTGCGCCGGGACAGGGGACCACAGATACGCAGTATTTT
>16|many|TRBV11-2|TRBJ2-1|TRBD2
CASSLAGLAGPNEQFF
TGTGCCAGCAGCTTAGCTGGACTAGCGGGGCCCAATGAGCAGTTCTTC
>16|-|TRBV6-2/TRBV6-3|TRBJ2-3|TRBD2
CASSYGAGGATDTQYF
TGTGCCAGCAGTTACGGAGCGGGGGGGGCCACAGATACGCAGTATTTT
>12|once|TRBV6-6|TRBJ2-7|-
CASSYPSWEQYF
TGTGCCAGCAGTTACCCTTCTTGGGAGCAGTACTTC
>15|-|TRBV9|TRBJ1-1|TRBD1
CASSGTGALAGEAFF
TGTGCCAGCAGCGGGACAGGGGCGCTGGCCGGGGAAGCTTTCTTT
>16|-|TRBV9|TRBJ2-2|TRBD1
CASSPRDRRGTGELFF
TGTGCCAGCAGCCCCCGGGACAGGCGTGGCACCGGGGAGCTGTTTTTT
>17|-|TRBV6-2/TRBV6-3|TRBJ1-6|-
CASTTMDRSSYNSPLHF
TGTGCCAGCACCACCATGGACCGAAGCTCCTATAATTCACCCCTCCACTTT
>17|once|TRBV20-1|TRBJ2-7|-
CSASPRGGGPQVYEQYF
TGCAGTGCTAGCCCAAGGGGAGGGGGCCCTCAAGTCTACGAGCAGTACTTC
>15|-|TRBV7-8|TRBJ1-1|-
CASSLVVGEITEAFF
TGTGCCAGCAGCTTAGTGGTAGGGGAGATCACTGAAGCTTTCTTT
>13|once|TRBV5-6|TRBJ2-1|-
CASSTGTAGEQFF
TGTGCCAGCAGCACGGGGACAGCGGGTGAGCAGTTCTTC
>14|few|TRBV5-1|TRBJ2-2|-
CASYPGAETGELFF
TGCGCCAGCTATCCGGGGGCCGAGACCGGGGAGCTGTTTTTT
>18|many|TRBV7-9|TRBJ2-3|TRBD1
CASSLAKGTGVTTDTQYF
TGTGCCAGCAGCTTAGCGAAGGGGACAGGAGTGACGACAGATACGCAGTATTTT
>19|-|TRBV28|TRBJ1-5|-
CASSLPQAVISYSNQPQHF
TGTGCCAGCAGTTTACCGCAGGCAGTGATCTCCTATAGCAATCAGCCCCAGCATTTT
>16|many|TRBV4-1|TRBJ1-1|-
CASSQYSRGSGTEAFF
TGCGCCAGCAGCCAATATTCCAGGGGTTCAGGAACTGAAGCTTTCTTT
>15|-|TRBV9|TRBJ2-4|-
CASSVGRSLGNIQYF
TGTGCCAGCAGCGTAGGGAGGTCCCTTGGAAACATTCAGTACTTC
>15|-|TRBV12-3/TRBV12-4|TRBJ2-3|TRBD1
CASSGGTGWTDTQYF
TGTGCCAGCAGTGGCGGGACAGGGTGGACAGATACGCAGTATTTT
>13|-|TRBV6-6|TRBJ2-5|-
CASSYLDQETQYF
TGTGCCAGCAGTTACCTCGATCAAGAGACCCAGTACTTC